This TCR beta chain was found in a study of cytomegalovirus exposure and HLA in healthy donors. From germline, CDR1 is SQVTM and CDR2 ANQGSEA. The CDR3 has 14 amino acids. It was with 60 Vbeta and 13 Jbeta primers that the PCR ran. Profiling relied on immunoSEQ multiplex PCR, and the TCRdb table lists in-frame clones only, not all of them. The sample contains approximately 190,000 clones, roughly 74% of which appear only once. The V and J genes are TRBV29-1 and TRBJ2-3, with 8 bases identical to TRBD2. Sequencing used PBMCs. The TCR was taken from a woman in her twenties or thirties in good health and CMV-seropositive. CDR3 bases: TGCAGTGCTGATCTAGCGGGTGTCACAGATACGCAGTATTTT. Translation: CSADLAGVTDTQYF.